Described below is a single T cell receptor beta chain sequence and its context. What it binds is unknown. Clones were sequenced by immunoSEQ multiplex PCR, and TCRdb holds only the in-frame ones, with some missing. The sample has 140,000 or so clones, 75% to 90% seen once. This CDR3 region has 15 residues. Trimming removed 6 bases from V and 6 bases from J, with 23 bases in between. CDR1 SQVTM and CDR2 ANQGSEA come from the germline V gene. This entry belongs to a study of cytomegalovirus exposure and HLA in healthy donors. The study's findings and limits: Researchers reported that a few CMV-associated chains were confirmed in vitro as CMV antigen-specific.

V and J are TRBV29-1 and TRBJ1-1; D is unclear. This clonotype was sampled from a woman aged 18-30 years in good health and CMV-seropositive. The sample comprised PBMCs. As DNA, the CDR3 is TGCAGCGTGAGGAGGGAAGGGAGGGTTAGCGCTGAAGCTTTCTTT. Its translation is CSVRREGRVSAEAFF.